The 20 T cell receptor beta chains below were found in one sample sequenced in a study of CD4 T cells in relation to SARS-CoV-2 and coronaviruses. Before the COVID-19 pandemic, during about 2011-2019, CD4+ T cells were taken from unexposed donors. Isolation of CD4+ T cells took place after less than twelve days in culture. This table comes from immunoSEQ multiplex PCR, and its TCRdb copy is limited to in-frame clones, with some not included. The sample includes around 28,000 clones, 74% of them seen just once. Antigens for these TCRs are unknown. Sequenced: CD4+ T cells from PBMCs, cultured in vitro. The receptors originated from a human donor in good health.

This clone was picked up a small number of times. The rearrangement links TRBV5-1 to TRBJ2-7; 11 bases align to TRBD2. CDR1 and CDR2 (germline): SGHRS, YFSETQ. The ends lost 4 bases at V and 5 bases at J; junction bases unmatched: 8. The CDR3 spans 15 residues. The CDR3 DNA reads as TGCGCCAGCAGCCCTGGGACTAGCGGAGAGGACGAGCAGTACTTC. Translation gives CASSPGTSGEDEQYF. The complete variable domain, with remaining parts taken from reference TRBV5-1 and TRBJ2-7, reads KAGVTQTPRYLIKTRGQQVTLSCSPISGHRSVSWYQQTPGQGLQFLFEYFSETQRNKGNFPGRFSGRQFSNSRSEMNVSTLELGDSALYLCASSPGTSGEDEQYFGPGTRLTVT.

The chain has TRBV11-2 and TRBJ2-1; D gene uncertain. Germline CDR1 SGHAT, CDR2 FQNNGV. The CDR3 spans 14 residues. Trimming shortened V by 0 bases and J by 7 bases, and 10 bases separated the two germline ends. CDR3 loop: CASSLDLVTNEQFF. The CDR3 nucleotides are TGTGCCAGCAGCTTAGACCTAGTTACTAATGAGCAGTTCTTC.

This clone occurred a few times. This rearrangement joins TRBV6-5 to TRBJ2-2; D is uncertain. Trimming shortened V by 6 bases and J by 4 bases, and 15 bases separated the two germline ends. The CDR3 has 15 amino acids. In germline, CDR1 is MNHEY, CDR2 SVGAGI. DNA for the CDR3: TGTGCCAGCAGGCCCAGACAAGCACCCACCGGGGAGCTGTTTTTT. It yields the protein CASRPRQAPTGELFF.

The chain links TRBV19 to TRBJ2-2, with D tentatively TRBD1 or TRBD2 (6 bases each). V lost 6 bases to trimming and J lost 3 bases, with 17 bases between them. CDR1 is LNHDA, CDR2 SQIVND, per germline (reference sequence). The CDR3 is made up of 16 amino acids. CDR3 amino acids: CASRLWGARDTGELFF. The CDR3 coding sequence is TGTGCCAGTAGATTATGGGGGGCGCGTGACACCGGGGAGCTGTTTTTT.

The rearrangement joins TRBV5-5 to TRBJ1-2; D is possibly TRBD1 (5 bases). The CDR3 covers 14 residues. CDR1 and CDR2 (germline): SGHKS, YYEKEE (reference sequence). The V gene lost 0 bases and the J gene lost 3 bases, with 9 bases spanning the gap. The CDR3 nucleotides read TGTGCCAGCAGCTTGGCCGGGGGACACTATGGCTACACCTTC. Translation: CASSLAGGHYGYTF.

This clone was detected only a few times. The chain is built from TRBV5-6 and TRBJ1-5; 11 bases line up with TRBD1. This CDR3 is 16 amino acids long. CDR1 SGHDT and CDR2 YYEEEE come from the germline V gene. V dropped 4 bases and J dropped 8; count of bases not matched to a gene: 11. Here the CDR3 DNA reads TGTGCCAGCAGCGGGAGGGACAGGGGGAAATCAAAGCCCCAGCATTTT. This sequence encodes CASSGRDRGKSKPQHF.

V gene TRBV30 combines with J gene TRBJ1-6, with 9 bases identical to TRBD1. The germline CDR1 and CDR2 sequences are GTSNPN and SVGIG (reference sequence). After removal of 4 bases from V and 13 bases from J, the junction contained 8 bases not matched to a gene. The CDR3 is made up of 13 amino acids. CDR3 DNA sequence: TGTGCCTGGAATCGGGACAGGGCGGAGCCCCTCCACTTT. Protein: CAWNRDRAEPLHF.

The gene calls are TRBV19 and TRBJ2-1; TRBD2 matches at 12 bases. Germline CDR1 is LNHDA and CDR2 is SQIVND (reference sequence). This CDR3 is 16 amino acids long. V lost 5 bases, J lost 10 bases, and 12 bases stayed unmatched. In DNA form, the CDR3 reads TGTGCCAGTAGTCCCGCGGGGACTAGCGGGCATTGGGAGCAGTTCTTC. Translation gives CASSPAGTSGHWEQFF. The complete variable domain, with remaining parts taken from reference TRBV19 and TRBJ2-1, reads DGGITQSPKYLFRKEGQNVTLSCEQNLNHDAMYWYRQDPGQGLRLIYYSQIVNDFQKGDIAEGYSVSREKKESFPLTVTSAQKNPTAFYLCASSPAGTSGHWEQFFGPGTRLTVL.

The V and J genes are TRBV7-2 and TRBJ2-7; 9 bases are shared with TRBD1. J was trimmed by 5 bases and V by 4 bases; bases with no gene match: 15. This CDR3 comprises 17 residues. Germline V gives CDR1 SGHTA, CDR2 FQGNSA. The chain's CDR3 is CASSSTSRTDRGNEQYF. CDR3 nucleotide sequence: TGTGCCAGCAGCTCAACCTCCAGAACCGACAGGGGGAACGAGCAGTACTTC.

J is TRBJ2-5 and V is TRBV7-2; D is unclear. V was pared by 5 bases and J by 4 bases, with 14 bases between. The CDR3 length is 14 residues. Germline V gene data show CDR1 as SGHTA and CDR2 as FQGNSA. The CDR3 nucleotides are TGTGCCAGCAGCCGTGCGCGGTGGGGAGAGACCCAGTACTTC. The encoded protein is CASSRARWGETQYF.

The J gene is TRBJ2-7, the V gene TRBV7-2; a possible D gene is TRBD1 (6 bases). This CDR3 has 18 residues. Germline-derived CDR1 and CDR2 are SGHTA and FQGNSA. V lost 1 base, J lost 0 bases, and 19 bases lay in between. The CDR3 DNA reads TGTGCCAGCAGCTTAGGCAGGGGCGGATCCAGGAGCTCCTACGAGCAGTACTTC. This gives the protein CASSLGRGGSRSSYEQYF.

This chain links TRBV21-1 with TRBJ2-4; the table's D call, TRBD1, has no DNA check behind it. TRBV21-1 is recorded as a pseudogene. The CDR3 is 20 amino acids. In DNA, the CDR3 is TGTGCCAGCAGACCCACCGGGACAGGGCTACCCTATTTAGCCAAAAACATTCAGTACTTC. Protein sequence: CASRPTGTGLPYLAKNIQYF.

V and J are TRBV6-4 and TRBJ1-1, with 8 nucleotides matching TRBD1. CDR1 and CDR2 from the germline V gene are MRHNA and SNTAGT. With 5 bases clipped from V and 5 bases from J, the junction kept 4 bases outside the gene matches. This CDR3 contains 13 residues. Here the CDR3 reads CASSTQGGTEAFF. The CDR3, as DNA: TGTGCCAGCAGTACACAGGGGGGGACTGAAGCTTTCTTT.

The chain combines TRBV7-9 with TRBJ2-1; D is undetermined. CDR1 SEHNR and CDR2 FQNEAQ come from the germline V gene (reference sequence). Trimming took 5 bases from V and 0 from J, leaving 11 bases between them. The CDR3 is 15 amino acids. CDR3 bases: TGTGCCAGCAGCCTCCGGTTCGGCTCCTACAATGAGCAGTTCTTC. Its protein is CASSLRFGSYNEQFF.

The chain carries TRBV7-5 and TRBJ1-3; the D call TRBD1 from the table was never checked on the DNA. TRBV7-5 is a pseudogene locus. The CDR3 totals 15 residues. In DNA form, the CDR3 reads TGTGCCAGAAGCACTACAGGGAGCTCTGGAAACACCATATATTTT. Translating gives CARSTTGSSGNTIYF.

The sample holds a few counts of this clone. The rearrangement uses TRBV7-6 and TRBJ2-1; possibly TRBD1 for D (6 bases). The V end was cut by 4 bases, the J end by 0 bases, with 13 bases between. CDR1 and CDR2 from the germline V gene are SGHVS and FNYEAQ. There are 16 residues in the CDR3. The CDR3 loop is CASSSRGADSYNEQFF. CDR3 nucleotide sequence: TGTGCCAGCAGCTCCAGGGGAGCGGACTCCTACAATGAGCAGTTCTTC. Complete variable domain (other parts from reference TRBV7-6 and TRBJ2-1): GAGVSQSPRYKVTKRGQDVALRCDPISGHVSLYWYRQALGQGPEFLTYFNYEAQQDKSGLPNDRFSAERPEGSISTLTIQRTEQRDSAMYRCASSSRGADSYNEQFFGPGTRLTVL.

The chain has TRBV18 and TRBJ1-4; 7 bases agree with TRBD1. Per germline, CDR1 KGHSH and CDR2 LQKENI. The CDR3 is 14 amino acids. The trim removed 2 bases at V and 5 bases at J, leaving 2 bases unmatched. As DNA, the CDR3 is TGTGCCAGCTCACCAGGGACAGCAAATGAAAAACTGTTTTTT. Translation gives CASSPGTANEKLFF.

This chain connects TRBV30 to TRBJ1-2; D is undetermined. V lost 0 bases, J lost 8 bases, and 7 bases lay in between. CDR3 size: 11 residues. CDR1 and CDR2 (germline): GTSNPN, SVGIG (reference sequence). The DNA of the CDR3 is TGTGCCTGGAGTGTGGGGAGAGGCTACACCTTC. Translated, it gives CAWSVGRGYTF.

This clone was counted between two and nine times. The chain joins TRBV4-3 to TRBJ1-5; D unclear. This CDR3 has 14 residues. Trimming cost V 1 base and J 5 bases, with 9 bases left between them. Germline assignment: CDR1 LGHNA and CDR2 YSLEER. CDR3: CASSQVRRDQPQHF. CDR3 nucleotide sequence: TGCGCCAGCAGCCAAGTCAGGAGAGATCAGCCCCAGCATTTT.

The chain combines TRBV6-4 with TRBJ2-3, with TRBD1 as a possible D gene (6 bases). This CDR3 region has 15 residues. CDR1 and CDR2 (germline): MRHNA, SNTAGT. Trimming removed 3 bases from V and 2 bases from J, with 12 bases in between. CDR3 residues: CASSDSGAPTDTQYF. The DNA of the CDR3 is TGTGCCAGCAGTGATTCAGGGGCCCCCACAGATACGCAGTATTTT.